Listed below are T cell receptor beta chains from one sample, sequenced in a study of response to subunit inactivated influenza vaccine. TCRdb independently ran MiXCR on the RT-PCR reads; one entry per CDR3 protein. There are more than 700,000 distinct CDR3 sequences in the sample; 21% occur only once, and roughly 10% lies in the top ten. Specimen: PBMCs from blood, collected approximately 5 days after vaccination. All receptors come from a man aged 50-60 years who received an inactivated influenza vaccine. Each CDR3 is given with its conserved first and last residue. A D gene is named only where the DNA matches it firmly. For some rows the clone size is stated as once, few or many, or as a class when expanded; others skip it.

CDR3 length	D gene	J gene	clone size	V gene	CDR3 protein	CDR3 DNA
14	NA	TRBJ2-4	NA	TRBV19	CASSMQGRENIQYF	TGTGCCAGTAGTATGCAGGGAAGAGAGAACATTCAGTACTTC
15	TRBD2	TRBJ2-1	NA	TRBV9	CASSASGRFFGEQFF	TGTGCCAGCAGCGCTAGCGGGAGATTTTTTGGTGAGCAGTTCTTC
13	NA	TRBJ2-5	many	TRBV7-2	CASSLYVRETQYF	TGTGCCAGCAGCTTATACGTACGGGAGACCCAGTACTTC
15	TRBD2	TRBJ2-1	few	TRBV5-1	CASSFETSGYNEQFF	TGCGCCAGCAGCTTTGAGACTAGCGGGTACAATGAGCAGTTCTTC
14	TRBD1	TRBJ1-1	few	TRBV5-1	CASSAVQGDTEAFF	TGCGCCAGCAGCGCCGTACAGGGGGACACTGAAGCTTTCTTT
16	TRBD2	TRBJ2-2	NA	TRBV10-3	CAIRGTSGRGAGELFF	TGTGCCATCAGGGGGACTAGCGGGAGAGGGGCCGGGGAGCTGTTTTTT
14	NA	TRBJ2-3	NA	TRBV11-2	CASSLDWITDTQYF	TGTGCCAGCAGCTTAGATTGGATAACAGATACGCAGTATTTT
14	NA	TRBJ2-5	many	TRBV15	CATSRMRGQETQYF	TGTGCCACCAGCCGTATGAGGGGGCAAGAGACCCAGTACTTC
16	NA	TRBJ2-2	few	TRBV11-2	CASTEGFGFNTGELFF	TGTGCCAGCACTGAGGGATTCGGTTTTAACACCGGGGAGCTGTTTTTT
17	TRBD2	TRBJ2-7	few	TRBV4-1	CASSQAPLAGGTYEQYF	TGCGCCAGCAGCCAAGCCCCCCTAGCGGGGGGTACCTACGAGCAGTACTTC
14	NA	TRBJ1-1	NA	TRBV4-3	CASSLLTGGTEAFF	TGCGCCAGCAGCCTATTGACAGGTGGCACTGAAGCTTTCTTT
16	TRBD2	TRBJ2-1	few	TRBV4-1	CASSQDTSGRYNEQFF	TGCGCCAGCAGCCAAGATACTAGCGGGCGTTACAATGAGCAGTTCTTC
14	NA	TRBJ1-5	few	TRBV4-3	CASSQEYSNQPQHF	TGCGCCAGCAGCCAAGAGTACAGCAATCAGCCCCAGCATTTT
13	TRBD1	TRBJ2-7	many	TRBV12-3/TRBV12-4	CASSSRDRGEQYF	TGTGCCAGCAGTTCCCGGGACAGGGGCGAGCAGTACTTC
15	NA	TRBJ1-3	few	TRBV6-1	CASRPRDTSGNTIYF	TGTGCCAGCAGACCCCGGGACACCTCTGGAAACACCATATATTTT
15	NA	TRBJ2-1	NA	TRBV20-1	CSADRPGGSTDEQFF	TGCAGTGCTGACCGGCCCGGGGGATCTACGGATGAGCAGTTCTTC
15	TRBD1	TRBJ2-1	NA	TRBV7-8	CASRAGTGMFYEQFF	TGTGCCAGCAGGGCCGGGACAGGGATGTTCTATGAGCAGTTCTTC
13	NA	TRBJ1-1	many	TRBV5-1	CASSLVSMAEAFF	TGCGCCAGCAGCTTGGTGTCCATGGCGGAAGCTTTCTTT
13	NA	TRBJ2-1	NA	TRBV12-3/TRBV12-4	CASRSRGTDEQFF	TGTGCCAGCAGGAGCAGGGGTACGGATGAGCAGTTCTTC
15	NA	TRBJ2-1	few	TRBV16	CASSQYGGRYNEQFF	TGTGCCAGCAGCCAATACGGGGGGCGATACAATGAGCAGTTCTTC
15	TRBD1	TRBJ1-2	few	TRBV5-6	CASSVPGQGAVGYTF	TGTGCCAGCAGCGTTCCGGGACAGGGGGCCGTTGGCTACACCTTC
13	NA	TRBJ1-2	NA	TRBV30	CAWWTASNYGYTF	TGTGCCTGGTGGACAGCATCTAACTATGGCTACACCTTC
14	TRBD2	TRBJ2-5	few	TRBV5-1	CASSLLAGQETQYF	TGCGCCAGCAGTCTGCTAGCGGGGCAAGAGACCCAGTACTTC
14	TRBD2	TRBJ2-2	NA	TRBV12-3/TRBV12-4	CASSFGTSTGELFF	TGTGCCAGCAGCTTCGGGACTAGCACCGGGGAGCTGTTTTTT
16	TRBD1	TRBJ2-2	NA	TRBV29-1	CSVEDQDRGNTGELFF	TGCAGCGTTGAAGATCAAGACAGGGGGAACACCGGGGAGCTGTTTTTT
16	TRBD1	TRBJ1-5	NA	TRBV6-1	CASILRTGSPNQPQHF	TGTGCCAGCATTCTTAGGACAGGGAGTCCCAATCAGCCCCAGCATTTT
14	TRBD2	TRBJ2-1	few	TRBV20-1	CSAGSGGLPNEQFF	TGCAGTGCTGGAAGCGGGGGGCTCCCCAATGAGCAGTTCTTC
14	NA	TRBJ2-1	NA	TRBV20-1	CSARDRGPSREQFF	TGCAGTGCTAGAGATCGTGGACCCTCACGGGAGCAGTTCTTC
14	NA	TRBJ2-7	many	TRBV10-3	CAISDREITYEQYF	TGTGCCATCAGTGACAGGGAGATAACCTACGAGCAGTACTTC
15	TRBD2	TRBJ2-2	many	TRBV29-1	CSVVRLAANTGELFF	TGCAGCGTTGTAAGGCTAGCGGCGAACACCGGGGAGCTGTTTTTT
15	NA	TRBJ1-2	NA	TRBV12-3/TRBV12-4	CASSSFPNRDYGYTF	TGTGCCAGCAGTTCTTTCCCCAACAGGGACTATGGCTACACCTTC
14	TRBD1	TRBJ2-1	many	TRBV12-3/TRBV12-4	CASSPTGNYNEQFF	TGTGCCAGCAGTCCGACAGGGAACTACAATGAGCAGTTCTTC
15	TRBD1	TRBJ2-1	many	TRBV5-1	CASSPRTGAANEQFF	TGCGCCAGCAGCCCCCGGACAGGTGCGGCCAATGAGCAGTTCTTC
15	NA	TRBJ2-5	NA	TRBV10-3	CAISEPSLGGETQYF	TGTGCCATCAGTGAGCCATCGTTAGGGGGAGAGACCCAGTACTTC
16	NA	TRBJ1-1	few	TRBV12-3/TRBV12-4	CASSLGGRVMNTEAFF	TGTGCCAGCAGTTTAGGGGGAAGGGTGATGAACACTGAAGCTTTCTTT
13	TRBD2	TRBJ2-2	few	TRBV12-3/TRBV12-4	CATTSGNTGELFF	TGTGCCACGACTAGCGGAAACACCGGGGAGCTGTTTTTT
13	NA	TRBJ1-5	NA	TRBV28	CASSWDSNQPQRF	TGTGCCAGCAGTTGGGATAGCAATCAGCCCCAGCGTTTT
12	NA	TRBJ2-7	few	TRBV28	CASSRQGGEQYF	TGTGCCAGCAGCCGACAGGGAGGCGAGCAGTACTTC
14	NA	TRBJ2-5	NA	TRBV15	CATSRVPVMETQYF	TGTGCCACCAGCAGAGTCCCAGTGATGGAGACCCAGTACTTC
15	TRBD1	TRBJ2-5	few	TRBV27	CASSLQAGGGETQYF	TGTGCCAGCAGTTTGCAAGCAGGGGGCGGGGAGACCCAGTACTTC
12	TRBD1	TRBJ1-1	few	TRBV29-1	CSVSGGDTEAFF	TGCAGCGTTTCAGGGGGTGACACTGAAGCTTTCTTT
14	NA	TRBJ2-7	NA	TRBV7-9	CASTRDTGSHEQYF	TGTGCCAGCACCCGGGACACAGGCAGCCACGAGCAGTACTTC
15	TRBD1	TRBJ2-2	few	TRBV6-1	CASSPQGAGTGELFF	TGTGCCAGCAGTCCTCAGGGGGCTGGCACCGGGGAGCTGTTTTTT
13	TRBD1	TRBJ2-5	NA	TRBV29-1	CSVDRGRAETQYF	TGCAGCGTTGATAGGGGGCGGGCAGAGACCCAGTACTTC
16	TRBD2	TRBJ2-1	few	TRBV20-1	CSARGSGGNLPNEQFF	TGCAGTGCTAGAGGATCGGGGGGTAACTTACCCAATGAGCAGTTCTTC